This TCR beta chain was retrieved from a study of human T cells and chemical hapten exposure. Study observations and caveats: TCRs above 1 in 1000 frequency did not change with DPC sensitization.

Attachment of unique molecular identifiers to individual cDNA molecules was performed in the library. How the authors handled the data: Samples held a median of approximately 94,000 TCRs, range roughly 20,000–750,000. TCRdb re-called the RACE reads through MiXCR, storing one row per CDR3 protein. For this entry, the V and J calls and clone size follow TCRdb and not the study's own pipeline. The sample holds 55,000 to 75,000 distinct CDR3 sequences, around 6.5% seen once. This clonotype was seen many times. Antigen unknown. Time point meaning: healthy volunteer bleed at 6 weeks. Sequencing started from total RNA isolated from unfractionated whole blood. The sequencing input was whole blood. The receptor's source is a female donor in good health. Some clones in this sample may be carry-over from other donors' samples.

CDR3 sequence reads: CASSLATSYEQYF. CDR3 sequence (DNA): TGCGCCAGCAGCTTGGCGACTAGCTACGAGCAGTACTTC. The chain employs TRBV5-1 and TRBJ2-7; D is possibly TRBD2 (6 bases). The CDR3 covers 13 residues. Between the trimmed V and J ends, which lost 0 bases and 3 bases, there was a span of 7 bases. From germline, CDR1 is SGHRS and CDR2 YFSETQ.